The following is a T cell receptor beta chain sequence with its context. The sample is drawn from a study of blood T cell repertoires in COVID-19. On the study more broadly: Both acute and convalescent COVID-19 samples were obtained from the United States, Italy and Spain.

Clones were sequenced by immunoSEQ multiplex PCR, and TCRdb holds only the in-frame ones, with some missing. Of under 350,000 clones in the sample, 85% to 90% are singletons; the top ten hold approximately 4.1%. Participant-given clinical history determined each cohort assignment. Cohort 3 donors were reported recovered after two negative PCRs, clearance, or symptom resolution. Trimming removed 4 bases from V and 0 bases from J, with 19 bases in between. The CDR3 runs 18 residues. Germline CDR1 SGDLS, CDR2 YYNGEE. The chain recombines TRBV9 with TRBJ1-4; D remains ambiguous. The clonotype originates from a man between 25 and 39 years old who had recovered from COVID-19. The sequenced material came from PBMCs or T cells enriched from blood (not recorded which). The CDR3 DNA sequence: TGTGCCAGCAGCACTGAGGAGGGCCTATTTGCAACTAATGAAAAACTGTTTTTT. It is translated as CASSTEEGLFATNEKLFF.